This record concerns one TCR beta chain sequence. Germline V gives CDR1 LNHDA, CDR2 SQIVND (reference sequence). This CDR3 has 15 residues. V lost 5 bases and J 4 bases, leaving 17 bases between the germline ends. In the authors' methods: Amplification from reference gene primers served as the basis for estimated nucleated cell counts. Data came from immunoSEQ multiplex PCR; TCRdb stores just in-frame clones and leaves some out. V and J calls and clone size are those listed in that table; D and trimming were worked out from the DNA. Of about 120,000 clones detected, less than 75% appear once; the ten largest clones hold under 0.95%. The data were taken from a study of blood T cell repertoires in COVID-19. As for the study in general: COVID-19 samples from acute and convalescent phases originated in the United States, Italy and Spain. T cells, B-cell-depleted T cells, or PBMCs provided the cDNA or gDNA that served as material.

The sequenced sample was peripheral blood. The chain joins TRBV19 to TRBJ1-1; D is uncertain. This clonotype originated in a human donor with acute or convalescent COVID-19. The donor label of this sample is uncertain. DNA for the CDR3: TGTGCCAGTAGTGGGCGATTCCGGGATGGCACTGAAGCTTTCTTT. The encoded protein is CASSGRFRDGTEAFF.